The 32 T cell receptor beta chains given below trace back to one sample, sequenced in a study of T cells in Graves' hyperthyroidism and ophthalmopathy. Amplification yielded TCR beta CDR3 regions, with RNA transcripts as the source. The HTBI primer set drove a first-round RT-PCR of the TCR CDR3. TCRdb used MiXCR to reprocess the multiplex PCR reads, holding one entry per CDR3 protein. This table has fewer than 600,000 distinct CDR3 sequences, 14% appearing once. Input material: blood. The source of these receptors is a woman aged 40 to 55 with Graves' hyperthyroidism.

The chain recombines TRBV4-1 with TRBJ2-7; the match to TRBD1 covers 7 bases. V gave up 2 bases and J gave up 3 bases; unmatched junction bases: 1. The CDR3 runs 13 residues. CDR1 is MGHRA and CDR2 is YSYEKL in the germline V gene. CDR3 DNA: TGCGCCAGCAGCCAAAGGACAGGCTACGAGCAGTACTTC. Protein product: CASSQRTGYEQYF.

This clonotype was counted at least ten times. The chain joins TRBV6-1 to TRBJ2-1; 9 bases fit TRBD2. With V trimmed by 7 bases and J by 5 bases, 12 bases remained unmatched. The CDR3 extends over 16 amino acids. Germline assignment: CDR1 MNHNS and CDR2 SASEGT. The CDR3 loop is CASTRSVAGVDNEQFF. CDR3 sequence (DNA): TGTGCCAGCACCCGATCAGTAGCGGGAGTAGACAATGAGCAGTTCTTC.

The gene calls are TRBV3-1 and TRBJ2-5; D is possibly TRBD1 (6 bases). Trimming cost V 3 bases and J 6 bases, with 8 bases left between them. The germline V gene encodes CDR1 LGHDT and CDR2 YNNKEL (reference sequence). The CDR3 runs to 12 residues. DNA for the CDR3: TGTGCCAGCAGCCACAGGGGAAAGACCCAGTACTTC. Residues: CASSHRGKTQYF.

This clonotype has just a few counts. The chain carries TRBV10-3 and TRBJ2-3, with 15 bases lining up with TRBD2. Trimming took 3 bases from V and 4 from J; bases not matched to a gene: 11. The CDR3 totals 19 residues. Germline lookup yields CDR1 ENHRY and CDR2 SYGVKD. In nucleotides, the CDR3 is TGTGCCATCAGTGAACCCGGACTAGCGGGAGGGTTACGACCAGATACGCAGTATTTT. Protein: CAISEPGLAGGLRPDTQYF.

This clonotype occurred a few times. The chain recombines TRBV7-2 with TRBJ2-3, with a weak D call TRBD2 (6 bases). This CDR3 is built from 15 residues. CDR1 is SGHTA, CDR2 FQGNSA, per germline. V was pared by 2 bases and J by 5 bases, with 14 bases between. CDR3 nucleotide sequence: TGTGCCAGCAGCTTATATAGCGGAATGAGAGATACGCAGTATTTT. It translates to CASSLYSGMRDTQYF. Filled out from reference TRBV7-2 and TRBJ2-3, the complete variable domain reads GAGVSQSPSNKVTEKGKDVELRCDPISGHTALYWYRQSLGQGLEFLIYFQGNSAPDKSGLPSDRFSAERTGGSVSTLTIQRTQQEDSAVYLCASSLYSGMRDTQYFGPGTRLTVL.

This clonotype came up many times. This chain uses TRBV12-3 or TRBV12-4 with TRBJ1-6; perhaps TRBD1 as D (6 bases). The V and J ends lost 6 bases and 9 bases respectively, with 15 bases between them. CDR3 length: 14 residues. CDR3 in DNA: TGTGCCAGCAGAACGGGGGGGCTTAGTTCACCCCTCCACTTT. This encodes CASRTGGLSSPLHF.

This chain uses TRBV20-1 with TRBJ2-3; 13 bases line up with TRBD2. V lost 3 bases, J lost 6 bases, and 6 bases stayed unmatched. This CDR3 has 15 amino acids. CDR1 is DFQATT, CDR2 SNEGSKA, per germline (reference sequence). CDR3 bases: TGCAGTGCTAGGGGAGGACTAGCGGGAGCTGATACGCAGTATTTT. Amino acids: CSARGGLAGADTQYF.

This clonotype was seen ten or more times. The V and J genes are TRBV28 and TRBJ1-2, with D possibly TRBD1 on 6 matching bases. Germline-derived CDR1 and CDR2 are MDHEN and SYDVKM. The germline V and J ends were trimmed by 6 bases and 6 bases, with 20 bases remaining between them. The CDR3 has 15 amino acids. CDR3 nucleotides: TGTGCCAGCAGCCCTCATCCACAGGGAGTGGATGGCTACACCTTC. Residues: CASSPHPQGVDGYTF.

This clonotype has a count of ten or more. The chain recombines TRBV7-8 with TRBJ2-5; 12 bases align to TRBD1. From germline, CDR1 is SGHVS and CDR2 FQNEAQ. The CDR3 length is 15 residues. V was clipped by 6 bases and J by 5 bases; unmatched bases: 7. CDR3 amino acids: CASSSGTGGMETQYF. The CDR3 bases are TGTGCCAGCAGTTCCGGGACAGGGGGCATGGAGACCCAGTACTTC. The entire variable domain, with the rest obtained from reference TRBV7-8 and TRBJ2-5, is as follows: GAGVSQSPRYKVAKRGQDVALRCDPISGHVSLFWYQQALGQGPEFLTYFQNEAQLDKSGLPSDRFFAERPEGSVSTLKIQRTQQEDSAVYLCASSSGTGGMETQYFGPGTRLLVL.

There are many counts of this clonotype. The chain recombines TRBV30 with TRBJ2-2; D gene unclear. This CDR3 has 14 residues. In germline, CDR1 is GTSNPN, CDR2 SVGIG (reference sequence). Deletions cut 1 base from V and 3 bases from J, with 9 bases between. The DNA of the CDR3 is TGTGCCTGGAGTGCCCAAGTTGACACCGGGGAGCTGTTTTTT. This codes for CAWSAQVDTGELFF.

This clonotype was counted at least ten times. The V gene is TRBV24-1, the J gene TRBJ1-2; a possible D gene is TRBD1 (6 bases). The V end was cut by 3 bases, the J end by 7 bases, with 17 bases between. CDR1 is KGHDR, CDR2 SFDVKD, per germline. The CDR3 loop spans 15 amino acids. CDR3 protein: CATSDRGGPLRGYTF. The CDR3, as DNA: TGTGCCACCAGTGATCGGGGGGGCCCATTACGTGGCTACACCTTC.

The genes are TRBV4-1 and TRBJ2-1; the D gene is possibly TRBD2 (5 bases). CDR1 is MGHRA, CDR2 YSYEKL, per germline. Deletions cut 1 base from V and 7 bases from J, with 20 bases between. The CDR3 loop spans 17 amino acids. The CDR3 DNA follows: TGCGCCAGCAGCCAAGTCGCATCTAGCAGGAAGGGTAATGAGCAGTTCTTC. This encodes CASSQVASSRKGNEQFF.

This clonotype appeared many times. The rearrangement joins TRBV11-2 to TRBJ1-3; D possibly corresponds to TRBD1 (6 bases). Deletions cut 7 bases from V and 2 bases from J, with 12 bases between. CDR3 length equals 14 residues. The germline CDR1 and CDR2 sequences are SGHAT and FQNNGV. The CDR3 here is CASMHRVPGNTIYF. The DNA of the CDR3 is TGTGCCAGCATGCACAGGGTCCCTGGAAACACCATATATTTT.

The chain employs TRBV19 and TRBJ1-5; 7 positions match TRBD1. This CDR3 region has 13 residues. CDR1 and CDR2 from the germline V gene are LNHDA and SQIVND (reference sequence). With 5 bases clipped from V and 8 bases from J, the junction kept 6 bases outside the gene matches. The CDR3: CASSDRVEKPQHF. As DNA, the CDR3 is TGTGCCAGTAGTGACAGGGTTGAGAAGCCCCAGCATTTT.

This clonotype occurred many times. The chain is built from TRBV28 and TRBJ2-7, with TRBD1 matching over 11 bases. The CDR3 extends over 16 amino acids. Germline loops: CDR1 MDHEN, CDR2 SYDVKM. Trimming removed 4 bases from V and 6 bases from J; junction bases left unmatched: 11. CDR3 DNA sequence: TGTGCCAGCAGTTATAGCCTCGGACAGGGGGCCGGCGAGCAGTACTTC. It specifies CASSYSLGQGAGEQYF.

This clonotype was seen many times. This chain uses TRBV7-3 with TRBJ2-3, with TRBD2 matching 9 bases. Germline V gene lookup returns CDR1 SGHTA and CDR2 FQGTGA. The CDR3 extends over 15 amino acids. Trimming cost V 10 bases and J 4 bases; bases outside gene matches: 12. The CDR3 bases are TGTGCCACTTCTTTTAGCGGGGGCCTCCCAGATACGCAGTATTTT. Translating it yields CATSFSGGLPDTQYF.

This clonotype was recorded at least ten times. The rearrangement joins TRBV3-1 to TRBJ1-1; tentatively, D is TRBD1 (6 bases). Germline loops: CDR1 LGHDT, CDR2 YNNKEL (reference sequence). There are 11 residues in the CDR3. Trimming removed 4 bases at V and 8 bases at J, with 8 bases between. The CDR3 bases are TGTGCCAGCAGCCTTGACAGGGAAGCTTTCTTT. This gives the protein CASSLDREAFF. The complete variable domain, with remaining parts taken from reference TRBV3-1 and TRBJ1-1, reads DTAVSQTPKYLVTQMGNDKSIKCEQNLGHDTMYWYKQDSKKFLKIMFSYNNKELIINETVPNRFSPKSPDKAHLNLHINSLELGDSAVYFCASSLDREAFFGQGTRLTVV.

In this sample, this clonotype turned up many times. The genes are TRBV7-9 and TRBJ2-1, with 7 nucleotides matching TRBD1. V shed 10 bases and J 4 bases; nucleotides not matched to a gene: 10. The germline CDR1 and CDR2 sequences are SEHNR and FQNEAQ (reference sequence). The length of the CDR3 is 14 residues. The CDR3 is CATTPGQRYNEQFF. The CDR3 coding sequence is TGTGCCACCACCCCGGGACAGAGATACAATGAGCAGTTCTTC.

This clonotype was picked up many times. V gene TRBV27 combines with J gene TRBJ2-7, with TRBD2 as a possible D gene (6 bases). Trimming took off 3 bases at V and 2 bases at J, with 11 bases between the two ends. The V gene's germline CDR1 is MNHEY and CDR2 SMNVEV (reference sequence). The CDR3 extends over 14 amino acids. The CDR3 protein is CASSFSGFAYEQYF. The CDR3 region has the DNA TGTGCCAGCAGTTTTAGCGGTTTCGCCTACGAGCAGTACTTC.

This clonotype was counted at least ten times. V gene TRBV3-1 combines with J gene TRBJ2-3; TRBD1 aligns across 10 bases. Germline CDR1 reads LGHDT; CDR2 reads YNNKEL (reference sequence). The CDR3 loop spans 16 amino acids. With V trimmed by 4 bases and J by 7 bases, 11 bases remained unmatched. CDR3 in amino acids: CASSRAGTGEGYTQYF. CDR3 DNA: TGTGCCAGCAGCCGAGCCGGGACAGGGGAAGGGTATACGCAGTATTTT.

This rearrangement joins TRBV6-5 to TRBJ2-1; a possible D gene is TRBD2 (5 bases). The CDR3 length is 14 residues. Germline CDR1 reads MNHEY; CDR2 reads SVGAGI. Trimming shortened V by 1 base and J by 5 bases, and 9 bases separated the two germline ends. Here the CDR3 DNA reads TGTGCCAGCAGTTACTTGCTAGCCCACAATGAGCAGTTCTTC. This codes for CASSYLLAHNEQFF.

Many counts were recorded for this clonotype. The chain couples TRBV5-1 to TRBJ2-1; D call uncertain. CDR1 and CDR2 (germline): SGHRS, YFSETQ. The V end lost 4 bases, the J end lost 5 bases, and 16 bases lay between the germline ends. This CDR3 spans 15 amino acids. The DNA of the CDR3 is TGCGCCAGCAGCGATGGTTGGCCAAACGACAATGAGCAGTTCTTC. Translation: CASSDGWPNDNEQFF.

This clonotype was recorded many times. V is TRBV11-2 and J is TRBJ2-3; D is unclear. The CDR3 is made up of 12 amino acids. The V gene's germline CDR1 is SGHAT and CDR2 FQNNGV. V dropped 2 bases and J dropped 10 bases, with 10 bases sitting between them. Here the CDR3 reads CASSLFEVPQYF. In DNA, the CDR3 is TGTGCCAGCAGCTTATTTGAGGTTCCGCAGTATTTT.

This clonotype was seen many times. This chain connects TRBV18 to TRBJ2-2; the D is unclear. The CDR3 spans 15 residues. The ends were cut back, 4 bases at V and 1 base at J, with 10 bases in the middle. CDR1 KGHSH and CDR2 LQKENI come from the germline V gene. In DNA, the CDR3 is TGTGCCAGCTCACGCTCCACGATGAACACCGGGGAGCTGTTTTTT. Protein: CASSRSTMNTGELFF.

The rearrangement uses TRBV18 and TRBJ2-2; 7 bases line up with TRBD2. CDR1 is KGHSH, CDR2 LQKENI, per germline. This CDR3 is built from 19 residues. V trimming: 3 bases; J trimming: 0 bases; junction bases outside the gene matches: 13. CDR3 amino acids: CASSPTSGTSAANTGELFF. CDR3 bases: TGTGCCAGCTCACCGACCTCGGGTACTAGCGCTGCGAACACCGGGGAGCTGTTTTTT.

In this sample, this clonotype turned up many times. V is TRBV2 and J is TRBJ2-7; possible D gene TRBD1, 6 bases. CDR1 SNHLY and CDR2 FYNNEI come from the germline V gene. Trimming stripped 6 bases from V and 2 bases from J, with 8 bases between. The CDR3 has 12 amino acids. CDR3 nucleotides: TGTGCCAGCAGATGGGACACCTACGAGCAGTACTTC. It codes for CASRWDTYEQYF.

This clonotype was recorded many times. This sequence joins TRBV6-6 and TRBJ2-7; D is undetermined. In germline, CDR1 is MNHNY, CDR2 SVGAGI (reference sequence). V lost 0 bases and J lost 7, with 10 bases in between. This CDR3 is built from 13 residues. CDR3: CASSYSGPREQYF. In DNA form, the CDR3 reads TGTGCCAGCAGTTACTCAGGACCTCGGGAGCAGTACTTC.

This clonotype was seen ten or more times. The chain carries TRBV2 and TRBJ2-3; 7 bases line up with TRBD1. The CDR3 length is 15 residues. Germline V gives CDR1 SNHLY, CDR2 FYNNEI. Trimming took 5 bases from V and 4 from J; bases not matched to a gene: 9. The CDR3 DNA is TGTGCCAGCAGTTCTTCTGACAGGGTGTCAGATACGCAGTATTTT. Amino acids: CASSSSDRVSDTQYF.

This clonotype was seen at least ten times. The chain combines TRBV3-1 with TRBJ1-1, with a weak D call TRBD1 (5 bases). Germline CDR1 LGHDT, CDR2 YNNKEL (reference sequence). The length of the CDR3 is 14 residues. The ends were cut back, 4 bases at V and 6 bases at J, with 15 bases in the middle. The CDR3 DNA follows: TGTGCCAGCAGCCTACGGGGAGGGGAGCCTGAAGCTTTCTTT. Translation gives CASSLRGGEPEAFF. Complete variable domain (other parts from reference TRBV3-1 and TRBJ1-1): DTAVSQTPKYLVTQMGNDKSIKCEQNLGHDTMYWYKQDSKKFLKIMFSYNNKELIINETVPNRFSPKSPDKAHLNLHINSLELGDSAVYFCASSLRGGEPEAFFGQGTRLTVV.

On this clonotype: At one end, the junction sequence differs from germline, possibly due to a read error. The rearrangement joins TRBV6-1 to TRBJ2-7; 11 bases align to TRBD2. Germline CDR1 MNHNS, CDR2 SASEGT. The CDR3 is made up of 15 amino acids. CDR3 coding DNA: TGTGCCGGCAGTAGGACTAGCGGGCTCTCCTACGAGCAGTACTTC. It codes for CAGSRTSGLSYEQYF.

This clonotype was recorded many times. CDR3 in amino acids: CASSLILTYGYTF. As DNA, the CDR3 is TGTGCCAGCAGTTTAATTTTAACGTATGGCTACACCTTC. J is TRBJ1-2 and V is TRBV12-3 or TRBV12-4; D unresolved. Trimming left V 2 bases short and J 5 bases short, with 9 bases between. The CDR3 runs to 13 residues.

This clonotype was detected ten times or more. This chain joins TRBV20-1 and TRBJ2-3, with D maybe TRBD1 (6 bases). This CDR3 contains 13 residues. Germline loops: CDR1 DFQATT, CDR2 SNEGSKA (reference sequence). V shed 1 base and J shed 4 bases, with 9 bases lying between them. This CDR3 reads CSARVTGSDTQYF. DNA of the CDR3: TGCAGTGCTAGAGTCACAGGGTCAGATACGCAGTATTTT.